Below, one TCR beta chain is given with its context. The antigen remains undetermined. This sample is part of a study of T cell responses to AZD1222 COVID-19 vaccine. Study-level points and caveats: Of the AZD1222 recipients, only 5 or 6 were seropositive at baseline. Reports indicate that nearly half of spike-specific TCRs are directed at unmutated variant regions. Scientists sampled the repertoires only once the peak T cell response had passed. Females made up more of the donors, who were largely white British, and clonal diversity may have come out too low.

Measured with immunoSEQ multiplex PCR; TCRdb has only the in-frame clones, and not every one. The table records 200,000 or so clones, approximately 95% of them present only once. The receptor comes from an adult who received the AZD1222 COVID-19 vaccine. Sequenced material: peripheral blood, taken 28 days after the second AZD1222 dose.

The DNA of the CDR3 is TGTGCCAGCAGTCTGACACCTACGCTCTATGGCTACACCTTC. Encoded protein: CASSLTPTLYGYTF. The V call is TRBV6-5, the J call TRBJ1-2, with unresolved D. The CDR3 consists of 14 residues. V shed 5 bases and J shed 4 bases, with 14 bases lying between them. CDR1 MNHEY and CDR2 SVGAGI come from the germline V gene.